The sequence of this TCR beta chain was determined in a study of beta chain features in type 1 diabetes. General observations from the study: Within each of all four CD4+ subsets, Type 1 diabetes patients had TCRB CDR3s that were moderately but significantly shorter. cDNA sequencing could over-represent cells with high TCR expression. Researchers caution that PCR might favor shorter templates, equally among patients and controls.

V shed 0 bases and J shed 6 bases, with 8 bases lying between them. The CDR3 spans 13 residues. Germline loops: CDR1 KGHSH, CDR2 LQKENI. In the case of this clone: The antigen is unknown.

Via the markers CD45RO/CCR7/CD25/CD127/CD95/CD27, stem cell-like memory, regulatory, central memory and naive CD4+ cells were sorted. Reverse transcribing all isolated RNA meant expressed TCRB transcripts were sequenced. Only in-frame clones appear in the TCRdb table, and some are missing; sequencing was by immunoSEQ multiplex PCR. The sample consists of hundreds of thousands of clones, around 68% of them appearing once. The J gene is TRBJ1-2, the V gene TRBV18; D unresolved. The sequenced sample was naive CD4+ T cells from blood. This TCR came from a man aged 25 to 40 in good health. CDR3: CASSPPVRDGYTF. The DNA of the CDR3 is TGTGCCAGCTCACCACCGGTAAGGGATGGCTACACCTTC. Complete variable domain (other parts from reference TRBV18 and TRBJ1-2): NAGVMQNPRHLVRRRGQEARLRCSPMKGHSHVYWYRQLPEEGLKFMVYLQKENIIDESGMPKERFSAEFPKEGPSILRIQQVVRGDSAAYFCASSPPVRDGYTFGSGTRLTVV.